This T cell receptor (beta chain) is drawn from a study of T-cell reconstitution after alpha-beta-depleted transplantation in children. The CDR3 sequence is 16 residues long. Trimming removed 0 bases from V and 4 bases from J; junction bases left unmatched: 4. Germline-derived CDR1 and CDR2 are SGHNT and YENEEA. Researchers prepared the TCRbeta library using unique molecular identifiers, the study reports. TCRdb passed the PCR reads through MiXCR, listing each CDR3 protein once. The repertoire has about 540,000 distinct CDR3 sequences, about 16% of them found once; the top ten carry over 3%. The chain links TRBV11-3 to TRBJ2-1; the match to TRBD1 covers 9 bases. This sequence was found in a human donor who donated a stem cell graft to a child with acute lymphoblastic leukemia. The specimen comprised PBMCs from the stem cell graft donor, sampled from the stem cell graft. The CDR3 loop reads CASSLDGQGRYNEQFF. Here the CDR3 DNA reads TGTGCCAGCAGCTTAGACGGACAGGGGCGGTACAATGAGCAGTTCTTC.